A single T cell receptor (beta chain) is shown here with its context. Other nucleotide sequences from this sample produce the same CDR3. The sample is drawn from a study of T cells in women clearing cervical HPV infection. immunoSEQ multiplex PCR used an average of 1200 ng genomic DNA. Method: immunoSEQ multiplex PCR; TCRdb's copy keeps in-frame clones and lacks some. This sample contains tens of thousands of clones. Sequenced sample: blood buffy coat. This TCR derives from a woman aged 18-70 years with a cervical HPV16 infection that either progressed to CIN3+ or cleared (not recorded which).

The CDR3 bases that were read are TGCAGCGTTGAAGTCGGTAGCGGGGGAGGTGTGAATGAG. Translation: CSVEVGSGGGVNE. The full CDR3 protein is CSVEVGSGGGVNEQFF. The rearrangement joins TRBV29-1 to TRBJ2-1; 9 bases align to TRBD2. The read halts 3 residues ahead of the CDR3 end, with the missing end drawn from the germline J gene. Germline V gene data show CDR1 as SQVTM and CDR2 as ANQGSEA. Unmatched junction bases numbered 11, after V lost 1 base and J lost 7 bases. This CDR3 has 16 residues.